This T cell receptor beta chain comes out of a study of blood T cell repertoires in COVID-19. Study overall: Italy, Spain and the United States were the sources of the convalescent and acute COVID-19 samples.

The V end was cut by 5 bases, the J end by 7 bases, with 18 bases between. Germline CDR1 reads SGHTA; CDR2 reads FQGNSA. The CDR3 sequence is 15 residues long. A Seattle source enrolled patients during active infection and followed them longitudinally. In the original analysis: Amplifying reference gene primers gave estimates of nucleated cell counts. Assay used: immunoSEQ multiplex PCR; TCRdb lists only in-frame clones, some missing. From that table come the V and J calls and clone size; the DNA was used to work out D and trimming. The repertoire consists of around 310,000 clones, with roughly 90% occurring once and the leading ten covering more than 0.85%.

The clonotype was recovered from a woman aged 35 to 49 with COVID-19, enrolled during active disease. Sequencing was carried out using peripheral blood. The gene calls are TRBV7-2 and TRBJ2-1; D gene unclear. This CDR3 is CASSLYVGRFNEQFF. The CDR3 DNA reads TGTGCCAGCAGCCTATATGTTGGCAGGTTTAATGAGCAGTTCTTC.